The T cell receptor beta chain under discussion was sequenced for a study of T cell responses to AZD1222 COVID-19 vaccine. With regard to this clone: Its matching antigen is unknown. The same CDR3 is also encoded by other DNA sequences in this sample.

TCRdb's copy holds only in-frame clones and misses some; the assay was immunoSEQ multiplex PCR. The profile shows more than 85,000 clones, roughly 83% of them singletons. The CDR3 loop spans 14 amino acids. Per the germline V gene, CDR1 is MDHEN and CDR2 is SYDVKM. Trimming took off 2 bases at V and 2 bases at J, with 9 bases between the two ends. Whole-study results and caveats: Of spike-specific TCRs, nearly half reportedly target regions left unmutated in variants. Only five or six people who got AZD1222 tested seropositive at baseline. Clonal diversity may have been underestimated, and the donors were mostly white British, with more females than males.

The sample consisted of peripheral blood, taken on day 0 of AZD1222 vaccination. The receptor was derived from an adult in good health. The genes are TRBV28 and TRBJ1-2; possibly TRBD1 for D (5 bases). The CDR3 DNA reads TGTGCCAGCAGTTTAACGGGACTCAACTATGGCTACACCTTC. Its translation: CASSLTGLNYGYTF.